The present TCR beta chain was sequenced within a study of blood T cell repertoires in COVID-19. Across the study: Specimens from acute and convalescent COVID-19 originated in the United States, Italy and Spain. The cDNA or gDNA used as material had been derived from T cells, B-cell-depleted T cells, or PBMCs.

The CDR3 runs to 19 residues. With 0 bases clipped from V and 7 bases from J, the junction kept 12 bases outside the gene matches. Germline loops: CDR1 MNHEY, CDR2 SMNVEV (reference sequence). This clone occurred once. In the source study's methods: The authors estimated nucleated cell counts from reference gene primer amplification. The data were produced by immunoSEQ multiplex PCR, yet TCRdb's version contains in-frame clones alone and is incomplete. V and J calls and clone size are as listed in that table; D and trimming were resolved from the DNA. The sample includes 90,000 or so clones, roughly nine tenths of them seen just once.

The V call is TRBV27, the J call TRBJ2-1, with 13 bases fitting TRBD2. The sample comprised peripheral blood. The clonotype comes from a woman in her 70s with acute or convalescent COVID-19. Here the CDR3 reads CASSLSSGLAGITGNEQFF. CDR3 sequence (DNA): TGTGCCAGCAGTTTATCGTCGGGACTAGCGGGGATAACGGGGAATGAGCAGTTCTTC.